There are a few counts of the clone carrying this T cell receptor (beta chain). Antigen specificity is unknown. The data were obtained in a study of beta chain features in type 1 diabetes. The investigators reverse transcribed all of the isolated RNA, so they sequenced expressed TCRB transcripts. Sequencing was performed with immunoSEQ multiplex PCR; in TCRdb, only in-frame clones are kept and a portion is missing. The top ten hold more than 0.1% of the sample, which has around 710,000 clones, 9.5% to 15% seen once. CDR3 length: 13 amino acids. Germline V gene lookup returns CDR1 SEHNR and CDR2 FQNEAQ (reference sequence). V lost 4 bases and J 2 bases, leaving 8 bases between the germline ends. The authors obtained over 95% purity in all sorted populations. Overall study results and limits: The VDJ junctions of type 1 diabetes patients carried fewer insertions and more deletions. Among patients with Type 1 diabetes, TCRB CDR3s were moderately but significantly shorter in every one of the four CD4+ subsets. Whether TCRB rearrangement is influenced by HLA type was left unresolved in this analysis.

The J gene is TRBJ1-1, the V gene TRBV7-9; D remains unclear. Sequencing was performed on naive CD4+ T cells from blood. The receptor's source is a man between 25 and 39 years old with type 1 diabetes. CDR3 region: CASSSGSNTEAFF. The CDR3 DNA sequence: TGTGCCAGCAGCTCCGGGTCCAACACTGAAGCTTTCTTT.